These 5 T cell receptor beta chains came from one sample sequenced in a study of T cells in Graves' hyperthyroidism and ophthalmopathy (dated by TCRdb to the late 2010s). Library method: multiplex PCR. Sequencing used an Illumina HiSeq 2000. Amplification of TCR beta CDR3 regions was carried out from RNA transcripts. For the first round of RT-PCR on the TCR CDR3, the HTBI primer set was used together with the Qiagen OneStep RT-PCR kit. TCRdb itself trimmed the public reads at Q25 with fastp, ran MiXCR and retained productive beta chains. Merged by CDR3 protein, the rows form single entries marked with the most common genes and DNA. In this sample the table shows a few hundred thousand distinct CDR3 sequences, roughly 18% of which occur a single time. Around 17% of the sample is held by the ten biggest clonotypes. Sequencing used blood. Source of these receptors: a young woman with Graves' ophthalmopathy.

This clonotype appeared many times. V gene TRBV3-1 combines with J gene TRBJ1-1; D is uncertain. CDR3 length: 14 amino acids. Germline V CDR1 and CDR2: LGHDT, YNNKEL (reference sequence). Trimming left V 1 base short and J 10 bases short, with 16 bases between. The DNA for the CDR3 is TGTGCCAGCAGCCAAGGGAGCGTATCGTATGGAGCTTTCTTT. Translation: CASSQGSVSYGAFF.

This clonotype was observed at least ten times. The gene calls are TRBV7-2 and TRBJ2-5, with 7 nucleotides matching TRBD1. CDR3 length: 14 residues. V gave up 11 bases and J gave up 1 base; unmatched junction bases: 10. Germline V gene sequence: CDR1 SGHTA, CDR2 FQGNSA. CDR3 in amino acids: CAASKTGPQETQYF. The CDR3, as DNA: TGTGCCGCGTCTAAGACAGGGCCCCAAGAGACCCAGTACTTC.

This clonotype occurred a few times. The chain recombines TRBV4-3 with TRBJ2-1; no clear D. The V gene's germline CDR1 is LGHNA and CDR2 YSLEER. This CDR3 is 14 amino acids long. Trimming left V 2 bases short and J 2 bases short, with 7 bases between. In DNA form, the CDR3 reads TGCGCCAGCAGCCAATGGGAAGCCTACAATGAGCAGTTCTTC. Amino acid sequence: CASSQWEAYNEQFF.

The V gene is TRBV6-1, the J gene TRBJ1-4; 7 bases agree with TRBD1. The CDR3 is 15 amino acids. The V segment lost 2 bases and the J segment 5 bases; nucleotides outside the gene matches: 5. Germline V gives CDR1 MNHNS, CDR2 SASEGT. CDR3 amino acids: CASSESVGQNEKLFF. The CDR3, as DNA: TGTGCCAGCAGTGAATCTGTGGGACAGAATGAAAAACTGTTTTTT.

The table lists this clonotype with many counts. The V call is TRBV27, the J call TRBJ2-7; 7 nucleotides align to TRBD1. The CDR3 consists of 17 residues. CDR1 is MNHEY and CDR2 is SMNVEV in the germline V gene (reference sequence). Trimming removed 6 bases from V and 2 bases from J; junction bases left unmatched: 16. CDR3 coding DNA: TGTGCCAGCAGCTTAAGGGCGACAGGGTACGGCGCCTACGAGCAGTACTTC. This translates into CASSLRATGYGAYEQYF.